These T cell receptor beta chains were read from a single sample in a study of blood T cell repertoires in COVID-19. The data were produced by immunoSEQ multiplex PCR, yet TCRdb's version contains in-frame clones alone and is incomplete. Among a few hundred thousand clones, approximately 91% were seen once, and the ten largest hold roughly 0.8%. The sample consisted of peripheral blood. Receptors originate from a woman between 25 and 40 years old with acute or convalescent COVID-19. Each CDR3 is given with its conserved first and last residue. The D gene is left open where the match is weak. Size tells how often a clone was seen (once, few, many) or the class of an expanded clone, and some rows leave it out.

J	D	V	size	CDR3	DNA
TRBJ2-7	TRBD1	TRBV5-1	.	CASRYEIGTGDYF	TGCGCCAGCCGCTATGAGATCGGGACAGGGGACTACTTC
TRBJ2-3	TRBD2	TRBV2	.	CASSDFAGVTDTQYF	TGTGCCAGCAGTGACTTTGCGGGAGTCACAGATACGCAGTATTTT
TRBJ2-2	.	TRBV29-1	.	CSVVWERGTGELFF	TGCAGCGTTGTGTGGGAACGGGGGACCGGGGAGCTGTTTTTT
TRBJ2-7	TRBD1	TRBV27	.	CASSLSGQGAHEQYF	TGTGCCAGCAGTTTATCGGGACAGGGGGCCCACGAGCAGTACTTC
TRBJ2-5	.	TRBV9	.	CASSVDSLRETQYF	TGTGCCAGCAGCGTAGATAGTTTGAGAGAGACCCAGTACTTC
TRBJ2-7	.	TRBV6-6	.	CASSSNRAYEQYF	TGTGCCAGCAGTTCCAACCGGGCCTACGAGCAGTACTTC
TRBJ2-1	TRBD2	TRBV4-3	.	CASSLLAGDGYEQFF	TGCGCCAGCAGCTTACTAGCGGGAGATGGGTATGAGCAGTTCTTC
TRBJ2-1	TRBD1	TRBV5-1	.	CASSLYQGAYNEQFF	TGCGCCAGCAGCTTGTACCAGGGGGCCTACAATGAGCAGTTCTTC
TRBJ2-7	.	TRBV27	.	CASSLSSPPGRYEQYF	TGTGCCAGCAGTTTATCAAGCCCCCCCGGTCGTTACGAGCAGTACTTC
TRBJ2-1	.	TRBV21-1	few	CASSKARRGDRDGYNEQFF	TGTGCCAGCAGCAAAGCGCGTCGGGGGGACCGGGACGGCTACAATGAGCAGTTCTTC
TRBJ2-1	.	TRBV10-1	.	CASSESSLWRNEQFF	TGCGCCAGCAGTGAGTCGTCCCTTTGGAGGAATGAGCAGTTCTTC
TRBJ2-7	.	TRBV6-2/TRBV6-3	.	CASSLDVQGERVSYEQYF	TGTGCCAGCAGCCTAGACGTTCAGGGTGAGCGGGTCTCCTACGAGCAGTACTTC
TRBJ2-7	TRBD1	TRBV3-1/TRBV3-2	.	CASSQDLIQGAYEQYF	TGTGCCAGCAGCCAAGACCTCATACAGGGGGCCTACGAGCAGTACTTC
TRBJ2-5	.	TRBV7-2	.	CASSFGGLQETQYF	TGTGCCAGCAGCTTCGGAGGGTTGCAAGAGACCCAGTACTTC
TRBJ2-7	.	TRBV30	.	CAWGGGSAPGQYF	TGTGCCTGGGGGGGCGGGAGCGCACCCGGGCAGTACTTC
TRBJ2-7	.	TRBV6-5	.	CATATAEGVSKEQYF	TGTGCCACTGCGACAGCGGAGGGAGTGTCGAAAGAGCAGTACTTC
TRBJ2-5	TRBD1	TRBV18	.	CASSPPDRLGETQYF	TGTGCCAGCTCACCCCCGGACAGGTTGGGAGAGACCCAGTACTTC
TRBJ2-1	TRBD2	TRBV9	.	CASSVTSGKGARVQFF	TGTGCCAGCAGCGTAACTAGCGGGAAGGGGGCAAGGGTGCAGTTCTTC
TRBJ1-1	.	TRBV19	.	CASSNGDSFGTEAFF	TGTGCCAGTAGTAACGGCGACAGTTTCGGGACTGAAGCTTTCTTT
TRBJ2-3	TRBD2	TRBV19	.	CASIGTSYSTDTQYF	TGTGCCAGTATTGGGACTAGCTATAGCACAGATACGCAGTATTTT
TRBJ1-4	TRBD1	TRBV2	.	CASSEQRAGGIEKLFF	TGTGCCAGCAGTGAACAGAGGGCAGGGGGCATTGAAAAACTGTTTTTT
TRBJ2-3	.	TRBV13	.	CASSRPGRDTDTQYF	TGTGCCAGCAGCAGGCCGGGGCGGGACACAGATACGCAGTATTTT
TRBJ1-2	TRBD1	TRBV9	.	CASSGTRDRYGYTF	TGTGCCAGCAGCGGGACCCGGGACAGATATGGCTACACCTTC
TRBJ2-3	.	TRBV5-4	.	CASSQPGLQVYTQYF	TGTGCCAGCAGCCAACCGGGACTCCAGGTATATACGCAGTATTTT
TRBJ2-1	TRBD1	TRBV29-1	.	CSVRTGIHNEQFF	TGCAGCGTCCGGACAGGCATCCACAATGAGCAGTTCTTC
TRBJ2-6	TRBD2	TRBV7-3	.	CASSYKGSGRASGANVLTF	TGTGCCAGCAGCTATAAGGGGTCCGGGAGGGCCTCCGGGGCCAACGTCCTGACTTTC
TRBJ2-2	TRBD1	TRBV19	.	CASVDRGVTGELFF	TGTGCCAGTGTGGACAGGGGCGTCACCGGGGAGCTGTTTTTT
TRBJ2-3	TRBD2	TRBV4-2	.	CASSQETSGRFRTDTQYF	TGTGCCAGCAGCCAAGAAACTAGCGGGAGATTTCGTACAGATACGCAGTATTTT
TRBJ1-5	.	TRBV19	.	CASTPQGSVGNQPQHF	TGTGCCAGTACCCCGCAGGGGTCGGTGGGCAATCAGCCCCAGCATTTT
TRBJ1-1	.	TRBV9	.	CASSEEQYTEAFF	TGTGCCAGCAGCGAAGAACAGTACACTGAAGCTTTCTTT
TRBJ2-6	.	TRBV5-1	.	CASSLDLTGANVLTF	TGCGCCAGCAGCTTGGATTTGACAGGGGCCAACGTCCTGACTTTC
TRBJ1-2	.	TRBV29-1	.	CSVEDIRGRVGYTF	TGCAGCGTTGAAGACATAAGGGGCCGGGTTGGCTACACCTTC
TRBJ1-1	.	TRBV13	few	CASTQGGVLIF	TGTGCCAGCACCCAGGGAGGGGTTTTAATCTTT
TRBJ2-7	TRBD2	TRBV6-8	.	CASRGLAGRSDEQYF	TGTGCCAGCAGGGGACTAGCGGGTCGGTCCGACGAGCAGTACTTC
TRBJ2-5	.	TRBV7-2	.	CASSLAGVETQYF	TGTGCCAGCAGCTTAGCGGGAGTGGAGACCCAGTACTTC
TRBJ2-7	TRBD1	TRBV24-1	.	CATSDPGQDPAKSYEQYF	TGTGCCACCAGTGATCCGGGACAGGACCCAGCCAAATCCTACGAGCAGTACTTC
TRBJ1-1	.	TRBV19	.	CASSSSGGLMNTEAFF	TGTGCCAGTAGTTCAAGTGGGGGCCTGATGAACACTGAAGCTTTCTTT
TRBJ1-4	TRBD1	TRBV30	.	CAWRRDRAEEKLFF	TGTGCCTGGCGCCGGGACAGGGCGGAGGAAAAACTGTTTTTT
TRBJ2-7	TRBD2	TRBV11-3	.	CASSFWLAGLYEQYF	TGTGCCAGCAGCTTTTGGCTAGCGGGACTCTACGAGCAGTACTTC
TRBJ1-1	.	TRBV19	.	CASKIPGLNTEAFF	TGTGCCAGTAAAATCCCGGGTTTGAACACTGAAGCTTTCTTT
TRBJ2-7	TRBD2	TRBV27	.	CASSQGLAGGKEQYF	TGTGCCAGCAGTCAAGGACTAGCGGGAGGTAAAGAGCAGTACTTC
TRBJ2-1	TRBD1	TRBV9	.	CASTAGRGRYNEQFF	TGTGCCAGCACTGCGGGCAGGGGGCGGTACAATGAGCAGTTCTTC
TRBJ2-1	TRBD2	TRBV24-1	few	CATSDGLAGGSNEQFF	TGTGCCACCAGTGATGGTCTAGCGGGAGGGTCCAATGAGCAGTTCTTC
TRBJ2-5	.	TRBV7-2	.	CASSRPRGSQYF	TGTGCCAGCAGCCGGCCTCGGGGGTCCCAGTACTTC
TRBJ2-7	.	TRBV4-1	few	CASSHVPGKGSYEQYF	TGCGCCAGCAGCCACGTTCCCGGGAAGGGCTCCTACGAGCAGTACTTC
TRBJ2-2	TRBD2	TRBV4-1	.	CASSQDVGLADTGELFF	TGCGCCAGCAGCCAAGATGTCGGACTAGCGGACACCGGGGAGCTGTTTTTT
TRBJ2-1	.	TRBV9	.	CASSVELTNEQFF	TGTGCCAGCAGCGTAGAACTAACCAATGAGCAGTTCTTC
TRBJ2-1	.	TRBV11-3	.	CASSSGVDRNEQFF	TGTGCCAGCAGCTCGGGAGTTGATAGGAATGAGCAGTTCTTC
TRBJ2-7	TRBD1	TRBV5-4	.	CASSAPTGGSYEQYF	TGTGCCAGCAGCGCGCCGACAGGGGGCTCCTACGAGCAGTACTTC
TRBJ2-7	.	TRBV7-3	.	CASSPGPLGGEQYF	TGTGCCAGCAGCCCCGGACCACTCGGGGGCGAGCAGTACTTC